Listed below are T cell receptor beta chains from one sample, sequenced in a study of CD8+CD57+ T cells in acquired aplastic anemia. TCRdb recomputed calls from the reads with MiXCR, one row per CDR3 protein. The sample lists 150,000 to 200,000 distinct CDR3 sequences, about 48% occurring once. The sequencing sample was made of sorted CD4+, CD8+, or CD8+CD57+ T cells (not recorded which) from PBMCs. Every receptor here comes from a human donor with aplastic anemia. Each CDR3 is given with its conserved first and last residue. Each record gives: J gene, V gene, D gene, clone size, CDR3 protein, CDR3 DNA. The D gene is left open where the match is weak. Clone size is stated in some rows and not others, as once, few, many or a class when expanded.

j_gene: TRBJ1-2
v_gene: TRBV29-1
d_gene: TRBD1
abundance: few
CDR3aa: CSVGTDFNYGYTF
CDR3nt: TGCAGCGTCGGGACAGACTTTAACTATGGCTACACCTTC

j_gene: TRBJ1-2
v_gene: TRBV24-1
d_gene: .
abundance: .
CDR3aa: CATSDSIGGNYGYTF
CDR3nt: TGTGCCACCAGTGATTCGATAGGTGGAAACTATGGCTACACCTTC

j_gene: TRBJ2-3
v_gene: TRBV11-2
d_gene: .
abundance: few
CDR3aa: CASSWQKGTVNTDTQYF
CDR3nt: TGTGCCAGCAGCTGGCAGAAGGGGACTGTTAACACAGATACGCAGTATTTT

j_gene: TRBJ2-1
v_gene: TRBV24-1
d_gene: TRBD2
abundance: .
CDR3aa: CATSDSLAGEQFF
CDR3nt: TGTGCCACCAGTGATTCACTAGCGGGTGAGCAGTTCTTC

j_gene: TRBJ2-6
v_gene: TRBV15
d_gene: .
abundance: .
CDR3aa: CATSSYQRSGANVLTF
CDR3nt: TGTGCCACCAGCAGCTACCAACGATCTGGGGCCAACGTCCTGACTTTC

j_gene: TRBJ1-1
v_gene: TRBV20-1
d_gene: TRBD1
abundance: once
CDR3aa: CSASPATGGTEAFF
CDR3nt: TGCAGTGCTAGTCCTGCGACAGGGGGCACTGAAGCTTTCTTT

j_gene: TRBJ1-1
v_gene: TRBV20-1
d_gene: .
abundance: many
CDR3aa: CSAPPPGEGDTEAFF
CDR3nt: TGCAGTGCCCCCCCCCCTGGAGAGGGAGACACTGAAGCTTTCTTT

j_gene: TRBJ2-5
v_gene: TRBV9
d_gene: .
abundance: many
CDR3aa: CASSGAWGDGGETQYF
CDR3nt: TGTGCCAGCAGCGGGGCATGGGGGGATGGGGGAGAGACCCAGTACTTC

j_gene: TRBJ1-2
v_gene: TRBV29-1
d_gene: .
abundance: .
CDR3aa: CSGGPDRNSIGYTF
CDR3nt: TGCAGCGGTGGACCGGACCGTAATTCTATTGGCTACACCTTC

j_gene: TRBJ2-5
v_gene: TRBV27
d_gene: TRBD1
abundance: .
CDR3aa: CASSFVTGGRQTQYF
CDR3nt: TGTGCCAGCAGTTTTGTGACAGGGGGCCGACAGACCCAGTACTTC

j_gene: TRBJ1-2
v_gene: TRBV24-1
d_gene: TRBD1
abundance: .
CDR3aa: CATSITGQGACGYTF
CDR3nt: TGTGCCACCAGTATCACGGGACAGGGGGCTTGTGGCTACACCTTC

j_gene: TRBJ2-7
v_gene: TRBV20-1
d_gene: .
abundance: many
CDR3aa: CSARTGTSYEQYF
CDR3nt: TGCAGTGCCAGAACCGGGACATCCTACGAGCAGTACTTC

j_gene: TRBJ2-4
v_gene: TRBV6-2/TRBV6-3
d_gene: TRBD2
abundance: few
CDR3aa: CASSYSETSGVAKNIQYF
CDR3nt: TGTGCCAGCAGTTACTCAGAGACTAGCGGAGTAGCCAAAAACATTCAGTACTTC

j_gene: TRBJ2-7
v_gene: TRBV7-9
d_gene: .
abundance: .
CDR3aa: CASSLPSSYEQYF
CDR3nt: TGTGCCAGCAGCTTACCATCATCCTACGAGCAGTACTTC

j_gene: TRBJ1-2
v_gene: TRBV4-1
d_gene: .
abundance: many
CDR3aa: CASSQAIGRNYGYTF
CDR3nt: TGCGCCAGCAGCCAAGCAATCGGGAGAAACTATGGCTACACCTTC

j_gene: TRBJ1-3
v_gene: TRBV20-1
d_gene: .
abundance: .
CDR3aa: CSARKGSGNTIYF
CDR3nt: TGCAGTGCTAGAAAAGGGTCTGGAAACACCATATATTTT

j_gene: TRBJ2-1
v_gene: TRBV19
d_gene: TRBD2
abundance: .
CDR3aa: CASTTTSGGQNEQFF
CDR3nt: TGTGCCAGTACCACCACTAGCGGGGGACAAAATGAGCAGTTCTTC

j_gene: TRBJ1-2
v_gene: TRBV7-8
d_gene: TRBD1
abundance: .
CDR3aa: CASSKLRDRGFYGYTF
CDR3nt: TGTGCCAGCAGCAAGCTGAGGGACAGGGGGTTCTATGGCTACACCTTC

j_gene: TRBJ2-1
v_gene: TRBV7-8
d_gene: .
abundance: .
CDR3aa: CASSELVSSYNEQFF
CDR3nt: TGTGCCAGCAGCGAACTGGTTAGCTCCTACAATGAGCAGTTCTTC

j_gene: TRBJ2-6
v_gene: TRBV10-2
d_gene: .
abundance: .
CDR3aa: CAISQGSGANVLTF
CDR3nt: TGTGCCATCAGCCAGGGCTCTGGGGCCAACGTCCTGACTTTC

j_gene: TRBJ2-3
v_gene: TRBV10-3
d_gene: TRBD1
abundance: .
CDR3aa: CAISDRDRARDTQYF
CDR3nt: TGTGCCATCAGCGACCGGGACAGGGCAAGAGATACGCAGTATTTT

j_gene: TRBJ2-3
v_gene: TRBV6-2/TRBV6-3
d_gene: TRBD2
abundance: few
CDR3aa: CASSYSSREVSSTDTQYF
CDR3nt: TGTGCCAGCAGTTACTCGAGCCGGGAGGTTTCTAGCACAGATACGCAGTATTTT

j_gene: TRBJ2-5
v_gene: TRBV7-6
d_gene: TRBD1
abundance: .
CDR3aa: CASSYRDRGETQHF
CDR3nt: TGTGCCAGCAGCTACCGGGACAGGGGAGAGACCCAGCACTTC

j_gene: TRBJ2-7
v_gene: TRBV2
d_gene: .
abundance: .
CDR3aa: CASRGDSYEQYF
CDR3nt: TGTGCCAGCAGGGGTGACAGTTACGAGCAGTACTTC

j_gene: TRBJ2-2
v_gene: TRBV15
d_gene: TRBD2
abundance: .
CDR3aa: CATSKGSGSGRLELFF
CDR3nt: TGTGCCACCAGCAAGGGTAGCGGGAGCGGCCGGTTGGAGCTGTTTTTT

j_gene: TRBJ2-1
v_gene: TRBV20-1
d_gene: TRBD2
abundance: .
CDR3aa: CSASFLAGGVEQFF
CDR3nt: TGCAGTGCTAGTTTTCTAGCGGGCGGTGTTGAGCAGTTCTTC

j_gene: TRBJ2-7
v_gene: TRBV7-6
d_gene: .
abundance: .
CDR3aa: CAGSLGAVSYEQYF
CDR3nt: TGTGCCGGCAGCTTAGGGGCGGTCAGCTACGAGCAGTACTTC

j_gene: TRBJ2-7
v_gene: TRBV20-1
d_gene: TRBD2
abundance: many
CDR3aa: CSARVLAGGGYEQYF
CDR3nt: TGCAGTGCTAGAGTACTAGCGGGTGGGGGTTACGAGCAGTACTTC

j_gene: TRBJ1-6
v_gene: TRBV2
d_gene: .
abundance: .
CDR3aa: CAWYPGQLHF
CDR3nt: TGTGCCTGGTATCCGGGACAACTCCACTTT

j_gene: TRBJ1-6
v_gene: TRBV2
d_gene: .
abundance: once
CDR3aa: CASSRRTENSPLHF
CDR3nt: TGTGCCAGCAGTAGGAGGACGGAGAATTCACCCCTCCACTTT

j_gene: TRBJ1-1
v_gene: TRBV10-3
d_gene: .
abundance: few
CDR3aa: CAISESLVLNTEAFF
CDR3nt: TGTGCCATCAGTGAGTCTCTCGTCTTGAACACTGAAGCTTTCTTT

j_gene: TRBJ2-7
v_gene: TRBV19
d_gene: TRBD1
abundance: .
CDR3aa: CASSIQGAPYEQYF
CDR3nt: TGTGCCAGTAGTATACAGGGGGCTCCCTACGAGCAGTACTTC

j_gene: TRBJ2-3
v_gene: TRBV20-1
d_gene: .
abundance: .
CDR3aa: CSASNSLSSTDTQYF
CDR3nt: TGTAGTGCTAGTAACAGCTTATCTAGCACAGATACGCAGTATTTT

j_gene: TRBJ2-1
v_gene: TRBV15
d_gene: TRBD2
abundance: .
CDR3aa: CATSRVGTSGRPEFSYNEQFF
CDR3nt: TGTGCCACCAGCAGAGTGGGGACTAGCGGGAGACCGGAGTTCTCCTACAATGAGCAGTTCTTC

j_gene: TRBJ1-1
v_gene: TRBV7-3
d_gene: .
abundance: few
CDR3aa: CASSLAETEAFF
CDR3nt: TGTGCCAGCAGCCTCGCAGAGACTGAAGCTTTCTTT

j_gene: TRBJ1-1
v_gene: TRBV24-1
d_gene: .
abundance: .
CDR3aa: CATSDGAPTNTEAFF
CDR3nt: TGTGCCACCAGTGATGGAGCCCCCACAAACACTGAAGCTTTCTTT